This T cell receptor beta chain is drawn from a study of cytomegalovirus exposure and HLA in healthy donors. Study-wide results and limits: Fewer N-insertions (relative to the roughly 610-donor mean) were reportedly seen in an Asian-associated ancestry cluster in a later analysis. When analyzed later, the rates of TCR association showed variation by HLA locus, with DRB1 the most and HLA-C the fewest.

The PCR was carried out with 60 Vbeta primers and 13 Jbeta primers. Some clones are missing from TCRdb's copy, which holds only in-frame ones; the method was immunoSEQ multiplex PCR. The data hold about 170,000 clones, with about 82% observed a single time. Notes on this clone: Antigen: not known.

This receptor was identified in a woman younger than 30 in good health and CMV-seronegative. Input material: PBMCs.

CDR3 in amino acids: CASSPDWGLATYEQYF. The CDR3 coding sequence is TGTGCCAGCTCACCAGACTGGGGACTAGCAACCTACGAGCAGTACTTC. The chain uses TRBV18 and TRBJ2-7, with 9 positions matching TRBD2. The V gene's germline CDR1 is KGHSH and CDR2 LQKENI. Trimming at V came to 2 bases and at J to 2 bases, leaving 7 bases not matched to a gene. The length of the CDR3 is 16 residues.